One and the same sample provided the 17 T cell receptor beta chains below, sequenced in a study of CD8+CD57+ T cells in acquired aplastic anemia. Genomic DNA provided the template from which TCR beta VDJ and CDR3 profiles were obtained. Via MiXCR, TCRdb re-called the reads, giving one row per CDR3 protein. Among 150,000 or so distinct CDR3 sequences listed, around 50% were seen once. Patients chosen for sequencing had CD8+CD57+ cells that had expanded, as shown by flow cytometry. The sequenced sample was sorted CD4+, CD8+, or CD8+CD57+ T cells (not recorded which) from PBMCs. Receptors were obtained from a human donor with aplastic anemia.

The chain couples TRBV20-1 to TRBJ2-1; either TRBD1 or TRBD2 may supply D (5 bases each). Germline CDR1 reads DFQATT; CDR2 reads SNEGSKA (reference sequence). The CDR3 sequence is 16 residues long. The germline V and J ends were trimmed by 5 bases and 4 bases, with 21 bases remaining between them. The CDR3 spells CSALGQGDDPYNEQFF. The CDR3 bases are TGCAGTGCTCTAGGACAAGGGGACGATCCTTACAATGAGCAGTTCTTC.

On this clonotype: The junction differs from germline at one of its ends, possibly a read error. The chain carries TRBV28 and TRBJ1-2; 9 bases map to TRBD1. The CDR3 loop spans 17 amino acids. CDR1 is MDHEN and CDR2 is SYDVKM in the germline V gene. The chain's CDR3 is CASIPSGAGQGSYGYTF. CDR3 sequence (DNA): TGTGCCAGCATCCCCTCGGGGGCTGGACAGGGGTCCTATGGTTACACCTTC.

Of note for this clonotype: A much larger clone differs by one base, so this may be a read error. The chain combines TRBV6-1 with TRBJ2-7; D is tentatively TRBD1 or TRBD2 (5 bases each). CDR3 length: 13 residues. The germline CDR1 and CDR2 sequences are MNHNS and SASEGT. V was trimmed by 2 bases and J by 10 bases, leaving 15 bases between them. In DNA, the CDR3 is TGTGCCAGCAGTGAATCGTTGGGGACCGATCAGTACTTC. Translating gives CASSESLGTDQYF.

This clonotype was observed many times. CDR3 coding DNA: TGTGCCAGCAGTCCCTTAGCGGGAGGCCCCGGGGAGCTGTTTTTT. This gives the protein CASSPLAGGPGELFF. The chain recombines TRBV12-3 or TRBV12-4 with TRBJ2-2, with 10 positions matching TRBD2. This CDR3 is 15 amino acids long. With 5 bases clipped from V and 6 bases from J, the junction kept 6 bases outside the gene matches.

This chain links TRBV20-1 with TRBJ1-1, with a weak D call TRBD1 (6 bases). V lost 6 bases and J 12 bases, leaving 17 bases between the germline ends. From germline, CDR1 is DFQATT and CDR2 SNEGSKA (reference sequence). This CDR3 has 11 residues. The CDR3 region has the DNA TGCAGTGCAAGGACAAGGGGGGGAACTTTCTTT. This gives the protein CSARTRGGTFF.

The chain joins TRBV5-1 to TRBJ2-7; unclear D gene. The CDR3 totals 13 residues. Germline V gives CDR1 SGHRS, CDR2 YFSETQ. Trimming shortened V by 3 bases and J by 6 bases, and 13 bases separated the two germline ends. The CDR3 coding sequence is TGCGCCAGCAGCTCGGGCCCGGTGGGCGAGCAGTACTTC. This gives the protein CASSSGPVGEQYF.

This clonotype has at least ten counts. This chain joins TRBV19 and TRBJ1-5, with a weak D call TRBD1 (6 bases). Per germline, CDR1 LNHDA and CDR2 SQIVND (reference sequence). CDR3 length: 16 amino acids. The V and J ends lost 2 bases and 1 base respectively, with 12 bases between them. The CDR3 region has the DNA TGTGCCAGTAGTATATGGGGGGCAGGGAGCAATCAGCCCCAGCATTTT. Its translation: CASSIWGAGSNQPQHF.

This clonotype was seen repeatedly, ten times or more. V and J are TRBV20-1 and TRBJ2-3, with 7 bases aligning to TRBD1. Trimming at V came to 3 bases and at J to 2 bases, leaving 5 bases not matched to a gene. The CDR3 is 14 residues long. Germline V CDR1 and CDR2: DFQATT, SNEGSKA (reference sequence). CDR3 region: CSASDREITDTQYF. CDR3 DNA sequence: TGCAGTGCTAGCGACAGGGAGATCACAGATACGCAGTATTTT.

This chain links TRBV10-3 with TRBJ1-6; 8 bases match TRBD1. V trimming: 6 bases; J trimming: 2 bases; junction bases outside the gene matches: 3. CDR3 length equals 15 residues. CDR1 is ENHRY and CDR2 is SYGVKD in the germline V gene. The CDR3 sequence: CAIRTGEAYNSPLHF. In DNA, the CDR3 is TGTGCCATCAGGACAGGGGAGGCCTATAATTCACCCCTCCACTTT.

The V and J genes are TRBV19 and TRBJ2-1; TRBD1 aligns across 10 bases. Germline V gene lookup returns CDR1 LNHDA and CDR2 SQIVND (reference sequence). The CDR3 runs 16 residues. The trim removed 5 bases at V and 5 bases at J, leaving 9 bases unmatched. CDR3: CASSGDTGTGDNEQFF. The CDR3, as DNA: TGTGCCAGTAGTGGGGATACCGGGACAGGGGACAATGAGCAGTTCTTC.

The gene calls are TRBV24-1 and TRBJ2-7; D might be TRBD2 (5 bases). The CDR3 loop spans 14 amino acids. CDR1 and CDR2 (germline): KGHDR, SFDVKD. The V end lost 4 bases, the J end lost 3 bases, and 12 bases lay between the germline ends. The DNA of the CDR3 is TGTGCCACCAGTGACGGGGTCCCAAACTACGAGCAGTACTTC. Translating it yields CATSDGVPNYEQYF.

This clonotype was seen repeatedly, ten times or more. The chain employs TRBV7-9 and TRBJ1-5; D gene ambiguous. Germline loops: CDR1 SEHNR, CDR2 FQNEAQ (reference sequence). The length of the CDR3 is 13 residues. Trimming stripped 1 base from V and 7 bases from J, with 8 bases between. The CDR3 here is CASSLEAEQPQHF. The CDR3 DNA reads as TGTGCCAGCAGCTTAGAGGCAGAACAGCCCCAGCATTTT. The full variable domain, with the rest looked up from reference TRBV7-9 and TRBJ1-5, is DTGVSQNPRHKITKRGQNVTFRCDPISEHNRLYWYRQTLGQGPEFLTYFQNEAQLEKSRLLSDRFSAERPKGSFSTLEIQRTEQGDSAMYLCASSLEAEQPQHFGDGTRLSIL.

In the case of this clonotype: Being one base from a much bigger clone, this may be a read error. The chain recombines TRBV6-1 with TRBJ2-1; 11 nucleotides align to TRBD2. Per the germline V gene, CDR1 is MNHNS and CDR2 is SASEGT. CDR3 size: 17 residues. The CDR3 protein is CVSSEQGLAGNYNEQFF. CDR3 coding DNA: TGTGTCAGCAGTGAACAAGGACTAGCGGGTAACTACAATGAGCAGTTCTTC.

This clonotype was detected only once. Since a much larger clone is just one base distant, this may be a read error. The rearrangement links TRBV12-3 or TRBV12-4 to TRBJ2-1; TRBD2 aligns across 9 bases. This CDR3 spans 15 amino acids. The CDR3, as DNA: TGTGCCAGCAGCTCCGGGACTAGCCGGTACAATGAGCGGTTCTTC. Encoded protein: CASSSGTSRYNERFF.

The chain is built from TRBV6-1 and TRBJ1-1; D is perhaps TRBD1 (5 bases). V lost 4 bases, J lost 5 bases, and 20 bases lay in between. This CDR3 comprises 16 residues. Germline CDR1 MNHNS, CDR2 SASEGT. CDR3 bases: TGTGCCAGCAGTGCATCATCGTGGCAGGGTAATACTGAAGCTTTCTTT. Protein product: CASSASSWQGNTEAFF.

The genes are TRBV2 and TRBJ2-7; D might be TRBD2 (5 bases). Germline lookup yields CDR1 SNHLY and CDR2 FYNNEI. Trimming cost V 5 bases and J 3 bases, with 14 bases left between them. This CDR3 comprises 14 residues. CDR3 DNA: TGTGCCAGCAGTAGGGCTAGCCGACGCTACGAGCAGTACTTC. This sequence encodes CASSRASRRYEQYF.

This clonotype was seen only a few times. V usage is TRBV2 and J usage is TRBJ1-1; a weak D match, TRBD1 (5 bases). Germline CDR1 reads SNHLY; CDR2 reads FYNNEI. This CDR3 spans 11 amino acids. With 6 bases removed from V and 11 bases from J, the gap between germline ends came to 13 bases. The DNA of the CDR3 is TGTGCCAGCAGACAATCAGGGTTGGCTTTCTTT. It encodes CASRQSGLAFF.